This TCR beta chain was sequenced during a study of early T cells in non-severe SARS-CoV-2 infection. Individual cDNA molecules carried attached unique molecular identifiers. TCRdb used MiXCR to reprocess the 5' RACE reads, holding one entry per CDR3 protein. The sample has about 89,000 distinct CDR3 sequences, roughly 15% seen once. This clonotype has only a few counts. The sequence was collected from an adult who was a healthcare worker with PCR-confirmed SARS-CoV-2 infection or an uninfected control (not recorded which). The sequenced sample was whole blood, obtained at baseline.

This CDR3 is CASSYLGAGMQPEAFF. In DNA, the CDR3 is TGTGCCAGCAGTTATTTGGGGGCCGGGATGCAACCTGAAGCTTTCTTT. The V gene is TRBV6-6, the J gene TRBJ1-1, with D perhaps TRBD1 (6 bases). Trimming removed 3 bases from V and 6 bases from J, with 20 bases in between. This CDR3 is 16 amino acids long. The V gene's germline CDR1 is MNHNY and CDR2 SVGAGI (reference sequence).